The T cell receptor beta chain under discussion was sequenced for a study of blood T cell repertoires in COVID-19. Original methodology: Amplification with reference gene primers provided the estimates of nucleated cell counts. The table came from immunoSEQ multiplex PCR; TCRdb's copy has only in-frame clones and leaves some out. The V and J calls and clone size are taken from that table; D and trimming were inferred from the DNA. The sample holds about 160,000 clones, about 83% seen once. This clone has a single count. This receptor was taken from a woman in her 70s with COVID-19, enrolled during active disease. Sequencing input: peripheral blood.

CDR3 coding DNA: TGTGCCAGCAGCTTGACACTAGATTACTCTGGGGCCAACGTCCTGACTTTC. Protein product: CASSLTLDYSGANVLTF. The gene calls are TRBV5-8 and TRBJ2-6, with D tentatively TRBD2 (5 bases). The CDR3 covers 17 residues. Trimming shortened V by 1 base and J by 0 bases, and 11 bases separated the two germline ends. Per the germline V gene, CDR1 is SGHTS and CDR2 is YDEGEE.